This record covers a single T cell receptor beta chain. The sample belongs to a study of blood T cells in healthy people across ages. The V end was cut by 2 bases, the J end by 10 bases, with 5 bases between. This CDR3 is built from 11 residues. Sample-barcoded 5' priming and a J-beta primer mix drove a second PCR of about 6 to 12 cycles. Using its own MiXCR run on the 5' RACE reads, TCRdb lists one record per CDR3 protein. The sample contains about 800,000 distinct CDR3 sequences, 20% to 30% of which appear only once. Another study also made use of these data, one on T cells of mothers and their children.

The sequence was obtained from a boy aged 5 to 17 in good health. The sequencing sample was made of blood. The chain couples TRBV12-3 or TRBV12-4 to TRBJ2-2; D ambiguous. The CDR3, as DNA: TGTGCCAGCAGTTTAAAGATGGAGCTGTTTTTT. Translated, it gives CASSLKMELFF.